The clone carrying this TCR beta chain came up a few times. Its matching antigen is unknown. The CDR3 loop spans 16 amino acids. J lost 2 bases, V lost 0 bases, and 5 bases had no gene match. Germline V gene lookup returns CDR1 MNHEY and CDR2 SVGAGI. This entry is derived from a study of human T cells and chemical hapten exposure. Study summary: During the approximately 25-week study period, patients had diphenylcyclopropenone applied to the scalp every week. Among samples, TCR yields varied mainly because of small differences in pooled library volume. Study conclusions and caveats: PT1 expanded TCR counts and patch test score were linked, and their correlation was positive.

Time point here: patch test 2, 6 weeks after DPC sensitization. As to treatment: therapeutic diphenylcyclopropenone sensitization with weekly scalp DPC. TCRdb recomputed calls from the RACE reads with MiXCR, one row per CDR3 protein. Among approximately 120,000 distinct CDR3 sequences, roughly a tenth were seen once, and the ten largest hold around 3%. This TCR was sampled from a middle-aged woman with alopecia areata. Some clones in this sample may be carry-over from other donors' samples. Here the sequenced sample was whole blood, taken in connection with sensitization to the hapten diphenylcyclopropenone (DPC). This rearrangement joins TRBV6-5 to TRBJ2-3; 7 bases agree with TRBD1. Here the CDR3 DNA reads TGTGCCAGCAGTTACTCGACAGGGCGCGTCACAGATACGCAGTATTTT. It is translated as CASSYSTGRVTDTQYF.